The present TCR beta chain was sequenced within a study of monozygotic twins with inflammatory bowel disease. The study, taken as a whole, reports: No distinction between different T cell subtypes was possible. Background noise in patient repertoires may stem from differing immunosuppressive treatments.

As for this clonotype: Its antigen is not identified.

Template switching was used to attach UMIs, which incorporated a 6-nucleotide sample barcode. With the 5' RACE reads reprocessed, TCRdb shows one record per CDR3 protein and no DNA. The sample table includes some 150,000 distinct CDR3 sequences. CDR1 and CDR2 from the germline V gene are MDHEN and SYDVKM. The CDR3 length is 14 residues. Blood, 2 to 2.5 ml, was drawn per donor. The rearrangement links TRBV28 to TRBJ1-3. This sequence originates from a human donor with ulcerative colitis or Crohn's disease, or a healthy co-twin of an affected twin (not recorded which). Sample: blood. CDR3 amino acids: CASISSREGNTIYF.